One and the same sample provided the 18 T cell receptor beta chains below, sequenced in a study of PD-L1 blockade in urothelial cancer. Time point described: peripheral blood 6 weeks after treatment start. Produced via immunoSEQ multiplex PCR; TCRdb's table is partial and in-frame only. The repertoire includes tens of thousands of clones, roughly 90% of them detected once, and 11% sits in the top ten. The source material was PBMCs, sampled around atezolizumab (anti-PD-L1) treatment. The receptors here all came from a man between 60 and 75 years old with urothelial cancer.

The chain has TRBV6-5 and TRBJ1-2, with 9 positions matching TRBD1. This CDR3 contains 15 residues. V was clipped by 0 bases and J by 3 bases; unmatched bases: 2. Germline assignment: CDR1 MNHEY and CDR2 SVGAGI. CDR3 sequence: CASSYSTGGDYGYTF. DNA of the CDR3: TGTGCCAGCAGTTACTCGACAGGGGGGGACTATGGCTACACCTTC.

This clone was recorded a few times. The CDR3 DNA reads TGTGCCAGCAGACAGGGGTCAGAGACCCAGTACTTC. It encodes CASRQGSETQYF. The chain is built from TRBV6-5 and TRBJ2-5, with TRBD1 matching over 7 bases. The trim removed 6 bases at V and 4 bases at J, leaving 2 bases unmatched. Per germline, CDR1 MNHEY and CDR2 SVGAGI. CDR3 length: 12 residues.

The rearrangement joins TRBV4-1 to TRBJ1-3; TRBD1 might be the D (5 bases). In germline, CDR1 is MGHRA, CDR2 YSYEKL. Trimming removed 2 bases from V and 0 bases from J, with 23 bases in between. The CDR3 runs 20 residues. The CDR3 here is CASSQIGTLGRESSGNTIYF. CDR3 bases: TGCGCCAGCAGCCAAATCGGGACTCTCGGGCGGGAAAGCTCTGGAAACACCATATATTTT.

The gene calls are TRBV5-4 and TRBJ2-1; the D gene is possibly TRBD2 (5 bases). Germline loops: CDR1 SGHNT, CDR2 YYREEE (reference sequence). The CDR3 is 12 amino acids. Deletions cut 4 bases from V and 8 bases from J, with 10 bases between. The CDR3 nucleotides are TGTGCCAGCAGCCTAGCCGGATATGAGCAGTTCTTC. Translated: CASSLAGYEQFF.

The chain recombines TRBV11-2 with TRBJ2-5; no clear D. V was clipped by 3 bases and J by 1 base, with 6 bases between them. This CDR3 spans 13 amino acids. Per germline, CDR1 SGHAT and CDR2 FQNNGV. Here the CDR3 DNA reads TGTGCCAGCAGCTTGAACTTCCAAGAGACCCAGTACTTC. Translation gives CASSLNFQETQYF.

This CDR3 reads CASSQGFGGAYEQYF. The CDR3 nucleotides are TGCGCCAGCAGCCAAGGTTTTGGGGGGGCCTACGAGCAGTACTTC. This sequence joins TRBV4-1 and TRBJ2-7, with 7 positions matching TRBD2. Germline V gene data show CDR1 as MGHRA and CDR2 as YSYEKL. This CDR3 has 15 residues. V was pared by 1 base and J by 2 bases, with 5 bases of the junction left unmatched.

On this clone itself: Relative to the germline gene, one junction end is altered; a read error may explain this. CDR3 bases: TGTGCTAGCAGCTGGGAGGGAGGTAGTGAGCAGTTCTTC. It specifies CASSWEGGSEQFF. V and J are TRBV7-7 and TRBJ2-1, with 7 nucleotides matching TRBD2. From germline, CDR1 is SSHAT and CDR2 FNYEAQ (reference sequence). This CDR3 is 13 amino acids long.

The V and J genes are TRBV6-8 and TRBJ2-1, with D unclear. V was clipped by 4 bases and J by 0 bases, with 13 bases between them. This CDR3 is 16 amino acids long. CDR1 is MNHGY, CDR2 SAAAGT, per germline. The CDR3 reads CASSWVGARSYNEQFF. CDR3 nucleotide sequence: TGTGCCAGCAGTTGGGTGGGCGCACGCTCCTACAATGAGCAGTTCTTC.

CDR3 in amino acids: CASSPMGGSEATQYF. CDR3 bases: TGTGCCAGCAGCCCAATGGGGGGGAGCGAGGCTACGCAGTATTTT. The chain has TRBV7-2 and TRBJ2-3; 7 bases match TRBD2. CDR3 length equals 15 residues. CDR1 is SGHTA and CDR2 is FQGNSA in the germline V gene. With V trimmed by 5 bases and J by 8 bases, 13 bases remained unmatched.

The chain employs TRBV6-5 and TRBJ2-7; 11 nucleotides align to TRBD1. V was clipped by 6 bases and J by 4 bases; unmatched bases: 8. The CDR3 contains 15 residues. Per germline, CDR1 MNHEY and CDR2 SVGAGI. CDR3 region: CASRLTGTGGYEQYF. In nucleotides, the CDR3 is TGTGCCAGCAGATTAACCGGGACAGGGGGTTACGAGCAGTACTTC.

The V call is TRBV14, the J call TRBJ2-7; tentative D call: TRBD2 (6 bases). The CDR3 spans 16 residues. Germline V gives CDR1 SGHDN, CDR2 FVKESK. V was cut by 4 bases and J by 6 bases, with 22 bases left in between. As DNA, the CDR3 is TGTGCCAGCAGCCCAAGGTATGGGACTTCTTCTAGCGAGCAGTACTTC. Its protein is CASSPRYGTSSSEQYF.

The chain recombines TRBV7-6 with TRBJ1-5, with 8 bases fitting TRBD1. CDR3 length: 14 amino acids. CDR1 and CDR2 from the germline V gene are SGHVS and FNYEAQ. Trimming at V came to 5 bases and at J to 4 bases, leaving 4 bases not matched to a gene. The chain's CDR3 is CASSTGGTNQPQHF. In DNA, the CDR3 is TGTGCCAGCAGCACAGGGGGTACAAATCAGCCCCAGCATTTT. The full variable domain, with the rest looked up from reference TRBV7-6 and TRBJ1-5, is GAGVSQSPRYKVTKRGQDVALRCDPISGHVSLYWYRQALGQGPEFLTYFNYEAQQDKSGLPNDRFSAERPEGSISTLTIQRTEQRDSAMYRCASSTGGTNQPQHFGDGTRLSIL.

The chain employs TRBV7-3 and TRBJ2-1; 9 bases match TRBD1. In germline, CDR1 is SGHTA, CDR2 FQGTGA. The length of the CDR3 is 16 residues. Trimming cost V 2 bases and J 5 bases; bases outside gene matches: 7. For the CDR3, the DNA is TGTGCCAGCAGCTTAGTACCGGGACAGGGCAACAATGAGCAGTTCTTC. Amino acid sequence: CASSLVPGQGNNEQFF.

Only one count was recorded for this clone. The V call is TRBV4-1, the J call TRBJ2-7, with TRBD1 identical over 9 bases. Looked up from germline, CDR1 is MGHRA and CDR2 is YSYEKL. The ends lost 1 base at V and 4 bases at J; junction bases unmatched: 8. This CDR3 is 16 amino acids long. DNA for the CDR3: TGCGCCAGCAGCCAAGTCCTAGGGACAGGGTGGTACGAGCAGTACTTC. Its translation is CASSQVLGTGWYEQYF.

V gene TRBV5-1 combines with J gene TRBJ2-7; 7 bases are shared with TRBD2. CDR3 length equals 15 residues. Trimming removed 0 bases from V and 3 bases from J; junction bases left unmatched: 6. CDR1 SGHRS and CDR2 YFSETQ come from the germline V gene. The CDR3 loop is CASSLESGVVYEQYF. Here the CDR3 DNA reads TGCGCCAGCAGCTTGGAGAGCGGGGTGGTCTACGAGCAGTACTTC.

This sequence joins TRBV7-9 and TRBJ2-1; D is unresolved. CDR1 is SEHNR, CDR2 FQNEAQ, per germline (reference sequence). Between the trimmed V and J ends, which lost 5 bases and 3 bases, there was a span of 11 bases. The CDR3 sequence is 14 residues long. The CDR3 region has the DNA TGTGCCAGCAGCCCCGACATTGGCTACAATGAGCAGTTCTTC. Translating gives CASSPDIGYNEQFF.

A word on this clone: Other nucleotide sequences in the sample specify the same CDR3. The rearrangement joins TRBV20-1 to TRBJ2-5; D call uncertain. V lost 3 bases to trimming and J lost 3 bases, with 5 bases between them. CDR3 length: 11 amino acids. Germline CDR1 reads DFQATT; CDR2 reads SNEGSKA (reference sequence). The CDR3 region is CSASPEETQYF. The CDR3 DNA sequence: TGCAGTGCTAGCCCAGAAGAGACCCAGTACTTC.

V is TRBV5-4 and J is TRBJ2-3; 10 bases line up with TRBD2. CDR1 SGHNT and CDR2 YYREEE come from the germline V gene (reference sequence). The length of the CDR3 is 16 residues. The V gene end was trimmed by 3 bases and the J gene end by 4 bases; junction bases not matched to a gene: 8. The CDR3 nucleotides are TGTGCCAGCAGCTCCAGCGGGGGGGCTATCTCAGATACGCAGTATTTT. Translated, it gives CASSSSGGAISDTQYF.